The present T cell receptor beta chain was sequenced within a study of T-cell reconstitution after alpha-beta-depleted transplantation in children. Unique molecular identifiers were incorporated into the prepared TCRbeta library. TCRdb called the PCR reads again in MiXCR, with one record for every CDR3 protein. The table has approximately 510,000 distinct CDR3 sequences, 18% seen once. The CDR3 runs to 15 residues. Germline V CDR1 and CDR2: KGHDR, SFDVKD. The junction had 4 bases not matched to a gene; V was cut back by 4 bases and J by 3 bases. The chain is built from TRBV24-1 and TRBJ2-3, with 9 bases that match TRBD1. The sequence derives from a human donor who donated a stem cell graft to a child with acute lymphoblastic leukemia. Sequenced material: PBMCs from the stem cell graft donor, taken from the stem cell graft. The DNA for the CDR3 is TGTGCCACCAGTGACCATGGACAGGGGACAGATACGCAGTATTTT. The encoded protein is CATSDHGQGTDTQYF.